What follows describes a single TCR beta chain. This clonotype has a handful of counts. This receptor's antigen is unknown. Base qualities were left out, and no much larger clone turns up one base away. The data were taken from a study of blood T cells in healthy people across ages (dated by TCRdb to the mid-2010s). About the study as a whole: In model experiments, template switching captured about one uniquely barcoded TCR beta cDNA molecule for every two T cells. To track age-related changes in TCR beta repertoire diversity, the study relied on deep sequencing normalized with unique cDNA molecular identifiers. The donors were divided into four age groups: young (average around 15 years), middle-aged (around 41), aged (approximately 62) and long-lived (about 90). To avoid experimental bias, donors of different ages were randomly spread across the sequencing lanes. Using the same blood draw, the study looked at two additional independent replicas of 1 million unique cDNA reads for two donors, one aged 18 to 30 and the other aged 80 or older. The research as a whole found: Compared with the aged group, the long-lived group had more naive CD4+ T cells, fewer expanded clones and increased TCR diversity, a pattern suggesting age selection. As age increased, observed TCR beta diversity per million T cells dropped in a roughly linear way, and a significant reduction was already evident by age about 40. Estimates of total diversity based on one million sequenced T cells were regarded as lower bounds and as underestimates. Bulk unsorted PBMC profiling prevented conclusive comparison of naive and antigen-experienced compartments. Because donor CMV infection status was unknown, age-related changes in expanded clonotypes were potentially confounded. The percentage of naive T cells measured by flow cytometry correlated strongly with observed TCR beta diversity.

A distance of 13 bases separates the germline ends of V and J, which lose 4 bases and 6 bases respectively. CDR1 and CDR2 (MGHDK, SYGVNS) derive from the germline V gene. Including cysteine and phenylalanine, the CDR3 has 13 amino acids. Only the CDR3 region is kept as DNA, spanning 39 bases read in frame from base 1. The donors were 40 or so Caucasian individuals from Russia, aged about 6 to 95 years, who were systemically healthy. Each donor gave roughly 9 milliliters of peripheral blood, drawn into EDTA-treated Vacutainer tubes. Ficoll-Paque density-gradient centrifugation was used to isolate PBMCs, with at least 6.5 million per sample. Total RNA, at least 5 micrograms per sample, was extracted from PBMCs with Trizol reagent. For every donor, an aliquot of PBMCs went through flow cytometry to measure the percentages of naive CD45RAhigh/CD27high T cells. Libraries came from 5' RACE. The sample was run on an Illumina HiSeq 2500. The second PCR ran for roughly 6 to 11 cycles and used a J-beta primer mix along with a sample-barcoded 5' primer. A unique molecular identifier was introduced onto each TCR beta cDNA molecule by a template-switch 5' adaptor carrying 12 random nucleotides. At least 3 million CDR3-containing paired-end reads were obtained from each sample. First-strand cDNA synthesis was performed from all RNA using the Mint cDNA synthesis kit, with priming by a TRBC-specific oligonucleotide. All cDNA was treated with uracil-DNA glycosylase and then went through a first 18-cycle PCR with the universal primers M1SS and BC2_uni_R. The authors processed their data as follows. Normalization of each sample was performed by random selection of 1 million high-quality reads, each carrying a distinct molecular identifier. Reads sharing molecular identifiers were discarded rather than binned into consensus sequences. MiTCR, run with a Q25 quality threshold and the strictest error-elimination algorithm, handled CDR3 identification, clonotype clustering and error correction. A nonparametric unseen species model using Euler transformation provided a lower-bound estimate of total TCR beta diversity. TCRdb reran the public reads through fastp at Q25 and MiXCR, keeping productive beta chains. Rows with a matching CDR3 protein are joined into one entry that keeps the most common DNA and genes. The V and J calls here are based on TCRdb, not the publication. This sample holds about 580,000 distinct CDR3 sequences; around 48% were observed only once. Jointly, the top ten make up 20% to 25% of the sample.

Recombination joined TRBV25-1 with TRBJ2-7; TRBD2 is a possible D gene, resting on 6 matching bases. The source of this sequence is a man aged 80 or over in good health. Material: blood. CDR3 protein: CASSAGTGPEQYF. The bases are TGTGCCAGCAGTGCCGGGACTGGACCCGAGCAGTACTTC.